Listed below are T cell receptor beta chains from one sample, sequenced in a study of cytomegalovirus exposure and HLA in healthy donors. The data were produced by immunoSEQ multiplex PCR, yet TCRdb's version contains in-frame clones alone and is incomplete. The sample yields about 140,000 clones, roughly 80% seen once. The sequenced sample was PBMCs. The receptors derive from a man aged 18 to 30 in good health and CMV-seronegative. The CDR3 runs from the conserved cysteine through the conserved F or W.

j_call v_call cdr3_aa
TRBJ2-5 TRBV18 CASSPPVAQETQYF
TRBJ2-7 TRBV9 CASSAGQGFSYEQYF
TRBJ2-1 TRBV7-8 CASSLGQGSHEQFF
TRBJ1-6 TRBV27 CASSFFGAGGSQTPLHF
TRBJ1-2 TRBV5-1 CASSLRTGQFAMGYTF
TRBJ2-2 TRBV4-3 CASRLEELAGELFF
TRBJ2-6 TRBV13 CASSSPDSVRDSGANVLTF
TRBJ2-7 TRBV6-5 CASSYSNRGSAYEQYF
TRBJ1-1 TRBV13 CASSSRQGNTEAFF
TRBJ1-2 TRBV2 CASDPRGDPNYGYTF
. TRBV29-1 CSVEKADRGSSYEQYF
TRBJ2-2 TRBV9 CASSSGTGELFF
TRBJ1-1 TRBV9 CASSVRFNTEAFF
TRBJ2-1 TRBV11-3 CASSLGLAGINEQFF
TRBJ1-6 TRBV6-1 CASSTPGTPHSPLHF
TRBJ2-7 TRBV7-9 CASSGDRLNTYEQYF
TRBJ1-2 TRBV9 CASSVANRGDYGYTF
TRBJ2-3 TRBV7-8 CASSLIGTARGDTQYF
TRBJ2-2 TRBV5-1 CASSLGLTQGGTGELFF
TRBJ2-1 TRBV15 CATSRVILISYNEQFF